This is a list of T cell receptor beta chains from one sample in a study of OX40 agonist ivuxolimab in advanced cancers. Method: immunoSEQ multiplex PCR; TCRdb's copy keeps in-frame clones and lacks some. The data show under 40,000 clones, with roughly 84% seen just once and around 20% held by the top ten. The specimen comprised CD4+ or CD8+ T cells sorted from blood, sampled in a trial of the OX40 agonist ivuxolimab. These receptors were collected from an adult with an advanced solid tumor such as melanoma, head and neck, liver or kidney cancer. Both conserved end residues are part of each CDR3. The D gene is left open where the match is weak. Expanded clones get a size class; other rows say once, few or many, or leave the size out.

abundance: .
v_gene: TRBV13
d_gene: .
j_gene: TRBJ1-2
len: 16
CDR3nt: TGTGCCAGCAGCTTAAGGACCGAAACTCAGGGATACGGCTACACCTTC
CDR3aa: CASSLRTETQGYGYTF

abundance: once
v_gene: TRBV9
d_gene: .
j_gene: TRBJ2-7
len: 15
CDR3nt: TGTGCCAGCAGCGTAGATTCGTCATTGACCTACGAGCAGTACTTC
CDR3aa: CASSVDSSLTYEQYF

abundance: .
v_gene: TRBV9
d_gene: .
j_gene: TRBJ1-2
len: 14
CDR3nt: TGTGCCAGCAGCGTAGCCCCAGGCGCCTATGGCTACACCTTC
CDR3aa: CASSVAPGAYGYTF

abundance: .
v_gene: TRBV4-1
d_gene: TRBD2
j_gene: TRBJ2-7
len: 15
CDR3nt: TGCGCCAGCAGCCAAGATCTAGCGGGGTATTCCGAGCAGTACTTC
CDR3aa: CASSQDLAGYSEQYF

abundance: few
v_gene: TRBV7-9
d_gene: TRBD1
j_gene: TRBJ1-1
len: 10
CDR3nt: TGTGCCAGCAGCCAGGGGGGAGCTTTCTTT
CDR3aa: CASSQGGAFF

abundance: .
v_gene: TRBV19
d_gene: .
j_gene: TRBJ1-1
len: 15
CDR3nt: TGTGCCAGTAGTCACAGGCAGGGGATCTGGACTGAAGCTTTCTTT
CDR3aa: CASSHRQGIWTEAFF

abundance: few
v_gene: TRBV7-3
d_gene: TRBD1
j_gene: TRBJ1-2
len: 13
CDR3nt: TGTGCCAGCAGCCAAACAGGGGGCGCGGGCTACACCTTC
CDR3aa: CASSQTGGAGYTF

abundance: .
v_gene: TRBV27
d_gene: .
j_gene: TRBJ1-3
len: 14
CDR3nt: TGTGCCAGCAGTCCCATGGGCTCTGGAAACACCATATATTTT
CDR3aa: CASSPMGSGNTIYF

abundance: .
v_gene: TRBV9
d_gene: TRBD1
j_gene: TRBJ2-1
len: 18
CDR3nt: TGTGCCAGCAGCCTGGACAGGGGAGTTTATTCTGTCTACAATGAGCAGTTCTTC
CDR3aa: CASSLDRGVYSVYNEQFF

abundance: .
v_gene: TRBV2
d_gene: .
j_gene: TRBJ1-1
len: 15
CDR3nt: TGTGCCAGCAGTGGTATGGCAGGGGCTACCGCAGAAGCTTTCTTT
CDR3aa: CASSGMAGATAEAFF

abundance: .
v_gene: TRBV5-1
d_gene: TRBD1
j_gene: TRBJ2-1
len: 20
CDR3nt: TGCGCCAGCAGTTTTCCGGGACAGGGATTGTCGGAAGGGTCGGCGAATGAGCAGTTCTTC
CDR3aa: CASSFPGQGLSEGSANEQFF

abundance: .
v_gene: TRBV7-9
d_gene: TRBD2
j_gene: TRBJ2-2
len: 17
CDR3nt: TGTGCCAGCAGCTTACTAGCGGGGGGGATAAACACCGGGGAGCTGTTTTTT
CDR3aa: CASSLLAGGINTGELFF

abundance: once
v_gene: TRBV28
d_gene: TRBD2
j_gene: TRBJ2-7
len: 14
CDR3nt: TGTGCCAGCAGTTTAGCGGGGGGCTCCTACGAGCAGTACTTC
CDR3aa: CASSLAGGSYEQYF

abundance: .
v_gene: TRBV9
d_gene: TRBD1
j_gene: TRBJ1-2
len: 15
CDR3nt: TGTGCCAGCAGCGTCGGACCGGGACAGGACTATGGCTACACCTTC
CDR3aa: CASSVGPGQDYGYTF

abundance: few
v_gene: TRBV7-3
d_gene: .
j_gene: TRBJ1-1
len: 15
CDR3nt: TGTGCCAGCAGCTTAAGTGGCGGACCGAACACTGAAGCTTTCTTT
CDR3aa: CASSLSGGPNTEAFF

abundance: .
v_gene: TRBV7-2
d_gene: .
j_gene: TRBJ2-7
len: 14
CDR3nt: TGTGCCAGCAGCTTGGACTCATATACCTACGAGCAGTACTTC
CDR3aa: CASSLDSYTYEQYF

abundance: .
v_gene: TRBV29-1
d_gene: TRBD1
j_gene: TRBJ2-7
len: 13
CDR3nt: TGCAGCGTTGTAGTACAGGGGGCAGTCGAGCAGTACTTC
CDR3aa: CSVVVQGAVEQYF

abundance: .
v_gene: TRBV6-1
d_gene: .
j_gene: TRBJ1-5
len: 15
CDR3nt: TGTGCCAGCACCGACCTTTGGGTCTCAAATCAGCCCCAGCATTTT
CDR3aa: CASTDLWVSNQPQHF

abundance: once
v_gene: TRBV4-2
d_gene: .
j_gene: TRBJ2-6
len: 16
CDR3nt: TGTGCCAGCAGCCAGGAAACAGGCTCTGGGGCCAACGTCCTGACTTTC
CDR3aa: CASSQETGSGANVLTF

abundance: .
v_gene: TRBV2
d_gene: .
j_gene: TRBJ1-1
len: 15
CDR3nt: TGTGCCAGCTCCTCCGGGGGGGAGGTTAACACTGAAGCTTTCTTT
CDR3aa: CASSSGGEVNTEAFF

abundance: .
v_gene: TRBV29-1
d_gene: TRBD2
j_gene: TRBJ2-3
len: 18
CDR3nt: TGCAGCGTTGAGTTCGGGACTAGCGGGGGGCACCCCACAGATACGCAGTATTTT
CDR3aa: CSVEFGTSGGHPTDTQYF

abundance: .
v_gene: TRBV27
d_gene: .
j_gene: TRBJ2-7
len: 12
CDR3nt: TGTGCCAGCAGTTTTGCAGGGTACGAGCAGTACTTC
CDR3aa: CASSFAGYEQYF

abundance: .
v_gene: TRBV30
d_gene: .
j_gene: TRBJ1-5
len: 13
CDR3nt: TGTGCCTGGGCCAGGGTAGGCAATCAGCCCCAGCATTTT
CDR3aa: CAWARVGNQPQHF

abundance: .
v_gene: TRBV27
d_gene: TRBD1
j_gene: TRBJ2-1
len: 15
CDR3nt: TGTGCCAGCAGACTGGGACAGGATTACCCAAATGAGCAGTTCTTC
CDR3aa: CASRLGQDYPNEQFF

abundance: once
v_gene: TRBV7-9
d_gene: .
j_gene: TRBJ2-1
len: 12
CDR3nt: TGTGCCAGCAGCTTACCAACCAATGAGCAGTTCTTC
CDR3aa: CASSLPTNEQFF

abundance: .
v_gene: TRBV5-6
d_gene: .
j_gene: TRBJ2-1
len: 14
CDR3nt: TGTGCCAGCAACTTACCCGGGGGCTACAATGAGCAGTTCTTC
CDR3aa: CASNLPGGYNEQFF

abundance: .
v_gene: TRBV6-5
d_gene: .
j_gene: TRBJ2-1
len: 13
CDR3nt: TGTGCCAGCAGTTACTCGATGGGGGATGAGCAGTTCTTC
CDR3aa: CASSYSMGDEQFF

abundance: .
v_gene: TRBV5-1
d_gene: .
j_gene: TRBJ2-1
len: 15
CDR3nt: TGCGCCAGCAGCCCGGGAGAAAGCTCCTACAATGAGCAGTTCTTC
CDR3aa: CASSPGESSYNEQFF

abundance: .
v_gene: TRBV9
d_gene: TRBD1
j_gene: TRBJ1-4
len: 15
CDR3nt: TGTGCCAGCAGCGTAGAGGACAGGGGGAGTGAAAAACTGTTTTTT
CDR3aa: CASSVEDRGSEKLFF

abundance: .
v_gene: TRBV27
d_gene: .
j_gene: TRBJ2-3
len: 17
CDR3nt: TGTGCCAGCAGTTCCCCTCCGGCAGATACTAGCACAGATACGCAGTATTTT
CDR3aa: CASSSPPADTSTDTQYF

abundance: once
v_gene: TRBV5-8
d_gene: TRBD1
j_gene: TRBJ2-5
len: 16
CDR3nt: TGTGCCAGCAGCTTGGGGACAGGGGAAGACCAAGAGACCCAGTACTTC
CDR3aa: CASSLGTGEDQETQYF

abundance: few
v_gene: TRBV7-2
d_gene: .
j_gene: TRBJ2-7
len: 14
CDR3nt: TGTGCCAGCAGCTCTCGGCCAGGGCAGGGCGAGCAGTACTTC
CDR3aa: CASSSRPGQGEQYF

abundance: .
v_gene: TRBV18
d_gene: TRBD1
j_gene: TRBJ2-7
len: 16
CDR3nt: TGTGCCAGCTCACCGGAACGGGACAGGGCCCCCTACGAGCAGTACTTC
CDR3aa: CASSPERDRAPYEQYF

abundance: .
v_gene: TRBV27
d_gene: TRBD1
j_gene: TRBJ2-7
len: 15
CDR3nt: TGTGCCAGCAGTTTATCTTCCGGGACAGGGAACGAGCAGTACTTC
CDR3aa: CASSLSSGTGNEQYF

abundance: .
v_gene: TRBV12-5
d_gene: .
j_gene: TRBJ1-2
len: 13
CDR3nt: TGTGCTAGTGGTTTGAACGCCGCGGTGGGCTACACCTTC
CDR3aa: CASGLNAAVGYTF

abundance: .
v_gene: TRBV19
d_gene: .
j_gene: TRBJ2-7
len: 17
CDR3nt: TGTGCCAGTAGCGAATCCCAGACGTATCCTAGGACCTACGAGCAGTACTTC
CDR3aa: CASSESQTYPRTYEQYF

abundance: .
v_gene: TRBV18
d_gene: .
j_gene: TRBJ2-7
len: 13
CDR3nt: TGTGCCAGCCACCAAGGCCCCGTCGGCGAGCAGTACTTC
CDR3aa: CASHQGPVGEQYF

abundance: .
v_gene: TRBV13
d_gene: .
j_gene: TRBJ1-2
len: 13
CDR3nt: TGTGCCAGCAGCACATGGACAGAGTATGGCTACACCTTC
CDR3aa: CASSTWTEYGYTF

abundance: .
v_gene: TRBV30
d_gene: TRBD1
j_gene: TRBJ2-7
len: 18
CDR3nt: TGTGCCTGGAGTGTACTTTGGCAGGGGGCCATTACTACCTACGAGCAGTACTTC
CDR3aa: CAWSVLWQGAITTYEQYF

abundance: medium-sized
v_gene: TRBV27
d_gene: .
j_gene: TRBJ1-2
len: 13
CDR3nt: TGTGCCACCCGGGGGCTAGGGGACTATGGCTACACCTTC
CDR3aa: CATRGLGDYGYTF

abundance: .
v_gene: TRBV27
d_gene: .
j_gene: TRBJ1-1
len: 15
CDR3nt: TGTGCCAGCAGTTATGGGACTGAGATGAACACTGAAGCTTTCTTT
CDR3aa: CASSYGTEMNTEAFF

abundance: .
v_gene: TRBV7-9
d_gene: .
j_gene: TRBJ1-4
len: 16
CDR3nt: TGTGCCAGCAGCTCTTCCCCAGGGATTTCGAGTGAAAAACTGTTTTTT
CDR3aa: CASSSSPGISSEKLFF

abundance: .
v_gene: TRBV6-5
d_gene: .
j_gene: TRBJ2-7
len: 13
CDR3nt: TGTGCCAGCAGACGGACTGAAAACTACGAGCAGTACTTC
CDR3aa: CASRRTENYEQYF

abundance: .
v_gene: TRBV7-7
d_gene: .
j_gene: TRBJ2-3
len: 13
CDR3nt: TGTGCTAGCAGCTTAGTGGAGCGAGATACGCAGTATTTT
CDR3aa: CASSLVERDTQYF

abundance: .
v_gene: TRBV5-6
d_gene: .
j_gene: TRBJ1-1
len: 14
CDR3nt: TGTGCCAGCAGCTTGGACAGGCCTAGGGGTGAAGCTTTCTTT
CDR3aa: CASSLDRPRGEAFF

abundance: once
v_gene: TRBV12-5
d_gene: .
j_gene: TRBJ2-1
len: 14
CDR3nt: TGTGCTAGTGGTTTGGGAAACAGGGTCAATGAGCAGTTCTTC
CDR3aa: CASGLGNRVNEQFF

abundance: .
v_gene: TRBV27
d_gene: .
j_gene: TRBJ2-2
len: 12
CDR3nt: TGTGCCAGCAGTTTATACACCGGGGAGCTGTTTTTT
CDR3aa: CASSLYTGELFF

abundance: .
v_gene: TRBV19
d_gene: TRBD1
j_gene: TRBJ1-2
len: 15
CDR3nt: TGTGCCAGTAGTATATACGGGACAGCCGAGCATGGCTACACCTTC
CDR3aa: CASSIYGTAEHGYTF